This entry concerns a single TCR beta chain. This entry is derived from a study of radiotherapy plus CTLA-4 blockade in lung cancer. Germline CDR1 is LNHDA and CDR2 is SQIVND (reference sequence). This CDR3 has 14 amino acids. With 2 bases removed from V and 1 base from J, the gap between germline ends came to 8 bases. The assay was immunoSEQ multiplex PCR, and TCRdb's table has in-frame clones only and misses some. The sample includes tens of thousands of clones, approximately 80% seen only once; the top ten take just under 25%. The sequence came from a human donor with non-small cell lung cancer that progressed on radiotherapy plus ipilimumab. The starting material was peripheral blood, obtained from a patient treated with radiotherapy plus ipilimumab. The V call is TRBV19, the J call TRBJ2-5, with a tentative D call TRBD1 (5 bases). CDR3 sequence (DNA): TGTGCCAGTAGTATATCTGACAGCCAAGAGACCCAGTACTTC. This gives the protein CASSISDSQETQYF. Supplemented by reference TRBV19 and TRBJ2-5, the full variable domain reads DGGITQSPKYLFRKEGQNVTLSCEQNLNHDAMYWYRQDPGQGLRLIYYSQIVNDFQKGDIAEGYSVSREKKESFPLTVTSAQKNPTAFYLCASSISDSQETQYFGPGTRLLVL.